This record covers a single T cell receptor (beta chain). Antigen: not known. This sample was taken from a study of T cell responses to AZD1222 COVID-19 vaccine. Generated by immunoSEQ multiplex PCR, the TCRdb table keeps only in-frame clones and is missing some. The table shows 100,000 to 150,000 clones, with around 89% occurring only once. V gave up 5 bases and J gave up 2 bases; unmatched junction bases: 8. The CDR3 runs 16 residues. Germline values: CDR1 SGHTA, CDR2 FQGTGA. Study-wide points: Receipt of two AZD1222 doses was followed by a rise in Spike-specific TCR breadth and depth.

This chain joins TRBV7-3 and TRBJ2-1, with TRBD2 matching 8 bases. The sequence was obtained from an adult in good health. Here the sequenced sample was peripheral blood, taken on day 0 of AZD1222 vaccination. The CDR3 spells CASSPSGGAAYNEQFF. The DNA of the CDR3 is TGTGCCAGCAGCCCCTCCGGGGGGGCCGCCTACAATGAGCAGTTCTTC.